This is a list of T cell receptor beta chains from one sample in a study of regulatory T cells in long-lasting Graves disease. TCRdb used MiXCR to reprocess the multiplex PCR reads, holding one entry per CDR3 protein. Of about 440,000 distinct CDR3 sequences in the sample, 16% were seen once. A further study also used this sample, focusing on T cells in Graves' hyperthyroidism and ophthalmopathy.

The source was peripheral blood mononuclear cells (PBMCs), collected at new diagnosis, from a patient treated with antithyroid drugs. Source of these receptors: a woman between 18 and 29 years old with Graves disease. The CDR3 runs from the conserved cysteine through the conserved F or W. The D gene is left open where the match is weak. Clone size is given for some rows only: seen once, a few or many times, or a class if the clone is expanded.

j_call | d_call | cdr3_length | clone_size | v_call | cdr3_aa | cdr3_nt
TRBJ2-5 | . | 14 | . | TRBV19 | CASRGMKGGETQYF | TGTGCCAGTAGAGGAATGAAGGGGGGGGAGACCCAGTACTTC
TRBJ2-1 | . | 13 | many | TRBV7-8 | CASKITGSNEQFF | TGTGCCAGCAAAATCACGGGCAGCAATGAGCAGTTCTTC
TRBJ2-1 | . | 16 | few | TRBV3-1 | CASSQAGVSSYNEQFF | TGTGCCAGCAGCCAAGCGGGGGTCAGCTCCTACAATGAGCAGTTCTTC
TRBJ2-5 | . | 13 | many | TRBV20-1 | CSARGINQGTQYF | TGCAGTGCTAGAGGCATAAACCAAGGGACCCAGTACTTC
TRBJ2-5 | TRBD2 | 15 | few | TRBV10-2 | CASKIAGGIVETQYF | TGCGCCAGCAAAATAGCGGGAGGAATTGTGGAGACCCAGTACTTC
TRBJ2-3 | . | 14 | many | TRBV28 | CASSWGTSTDTQYF | TGTGCCAGCAGTTGGGGCACAAGCACAGATACGCAGTATTTT
TRBJ1-2 | TRBD1 | 14 | . | TRBV3-1 | CASSMTGGTAGYTF | TGTGCCAGCAGTATGACAGGGGGAACGGCGGGCTACACCTTC
TRBJ1-5 | . | 16 | few | TRBV4-1 | CASSQGGREENQPQHF | TGCGCCAGCAGCCAAGGAGGCAGGGAGGAGAATCAGCCCCAGCATTTT
TRBJ1-5 | TRBD1 | 13 | many | TRBV27 | CASSYRGHQPQHF | TGTGCCAGCAGCTACAGGGGGCACCAGCCCCAGCATTTT
TRBJ2-5 | TRBD1 | 18 | few | TRBV5-1 | CASSFDEGRGPTGETQYF | TGCGCCAGCAGCTTTGACGAGGGCAGGGGGCCCACCGGGGAGACCCAGTACTTC
TRBJ2-1 | . | 14 | many | TRBV6-1 | CASSKTGSYNEQFF | TGTGCCAGCAGTAAGACAGGTTCCTACAATGAGCAGTTCTTC
TRBJ2-2 | TRBD1 | 14 | . | TRBV10-2 | CASRQGAVTGELFF | TGCGCCAGTCGACAGGGGGCCGTCACCGGGGAGCTGTTTTTT
TRBJ1-1 | . | 18 | few | TRBV4-2 | CASRPNTGTLPTNTEAFF | TGTGCCAGCAGACCAAACACCGGGACACTCCCCACGAACACTGAAGCTTTCTTT
TRBJ2-7 | TRBD1 | 15 | many | TRBV7-9 | CASSSERGTAYEQYF | TGTGCCAGCAGCTCAGAGAGGGGGACAGCCTACGAGCAGTACTTC
TRBJ1-1 | . | 12 | many | TRBV28 | CASSLSETQAFF | TGTGCCAGCAGTTTATCAGAGACTCAAGCTTTCTTT
TRBJ2-1 | TRBD2 | 13 | few | TRBV25-1 | CASSETWEGEQFF | TGTGCCAGCAGTGAAACCTGGGAGGGTGAGCAGTTCTTC
TRBJ2-1 | . | 13 | . | TRBV24-1 | CATSAGTSNEQFF | TGTGCCACCAGTGCCGGGACTTCAAATGAGCAGTTCTTC
TRBJ2-5 | TRBD2 | 16 | many | TRBV3-1 | CASSPAGRGFQETQYF | TGTGCCAGCAGCCCCGCCGGGAGGGGTTTTCAAGAGACCCAGTACTTC
TRBJ2-4 | . | 17 | few | TRBV4-1 | CASSQDKGQLAKNIQYF | TGCGCCAGCAGCCAAGATAAGGGACAACTAGCCAAAAACATTCAGTACTTC
TRBJ1-1 | . | 15 | . | TRBV7-6 | CASSLVSGTDTEAFF | TGTGCCAGCAGCTTAGTTTCGGGTACGGACACTGAAGCTTTCTTT
TRBJ2-5 | . | 14 | many | TRBV28 | CASSFGRQQETQYF | TGTGCCAGCAGTTTTGGTAGACAGCAAGAGACCCAGTACTTC
TRBJ2-2 | . | 11 | many | TRBV3-1 | CASSHAGELFF | TGTGCCAGCAGCCACGCCGGGGAGCTGTTTTTT
TRBJ2-3 | TRBD1 | 17 | many | TRBV5-1 | CASRVLRTGGGTDTQYF | TGCGCCAGCAGAGTCCTCAGGACAGGGGGTGGCACAGATACGCAGTATTTT
TRBJ2-1 | TRBD2 | 16 | many | TRBV6-2/TRBV6-3 | CASSDISGREGDEQFF | TGTGCCAGCAGTGACATTAGCGGGAGAGAGGGGGATGAGCAGTTCTTC
TRBJ2-5 | TRBD2 | 18 | many | TRBV9 | CASSVASGTTQSQETQYF | TGTGCCAGCAGCGTAGCCTCGGGGACTACCCAGTCTCAAGAGACCCAGTACTTC
TRBJ2-5 | TRBD2 | 16 | many | TRBV3-1 | CASSKVGGRPQETQYF | TGTGCCAGCAGCAAGGTCGGCGGGAGGCCCCAAGAGACCCAGTACTTC
TRBJ1-2 | . | 12 | many | TRBV28 | CASSASNYGYTF | TGTGCCAGCAGCGCCTCTAACTATGGCTACACCTTC
TRBJ1-1 | . | 12 | many | TRBV30 | CAWREWEAGAFF | TGTGCCTGGAGGGAGTGGGAGGCGGGAGCTTTCTTT
TRBJ2-1 | . | 12 | many | TRBV28 | CASSFPLRGQFF | TGTGCCAGCAGTTTCCCCCTAAGGGGGCAGTTCTTC
TRBJ1-1 | TRBD1 | 15 | few | TRBV3-1 | CASSRNRVRDRSAFF | TGTGCCAGCAGCCGGAACCGGGTGAGGGACAGGTCGGCTTTCTTT
TRBJ2-1 | TRBD1 | 14 | many | TRBV7-2 | CASSLDRTYNEQFF | TGTGCCAGCAGCTTGGACAGGACGTACAATGAGCAGTTCTTC
TRBJ1-5 | . | 17 | many | TRBV4-2 | CASSQDRAGPSNQPQHF | TGTGCCAGCAGCCAAGATCGCGCAGGACCAAGCAATCAGCCCCAGCATTTT
TRBJ2-1 | TRBD2 | 14 | many | TRBV6-2/TRBV6-3 | CAIATSGSYNEQFF | TGTGCCATCGCGACTAGCGGCTCCTACAATGAGCAGTTCTTC
TRBJ1-1 | . | 14 | many | TRBV5-1 | CASSLSGGNTEAFF | TGCGCCAGCAGCTTATCGGGGGGAAACACTGAAGCTTTCTTT
TRBJ1-1 | . | 15 | many | TRBV3-1 | CASSQDLRWPRGAFF | TGTGCCAGCAGCCAAGATCTAAGGTGGCCTAGGGGCGCTTTCTTT
TRBJ2-6 | . | 16 | . | TRBV3-1 | CASSRTGIFGANVLTF | TGTGCCAGCAGTCGGACGGGCATCTTTGGGGCCAACGTCCTGACTTTC
TRBJ1-5 | . | 17 | . | TRBV28 | CASSPHEGLAPNQPQHF | TGTGCCAGCAGTCCACACGAGGGCCTTGCCCCCAATCAGCCCCAGCATTTT
TRBJ2-1 | . | 14 | few | TRBV18 | CASSPQLGSGEQFF | TGTGCCAGCTCACCGCAACTAGGCTCCGGCGAGCAGTTCTTC